One and the same sample provided the 10 T cell receptor beta chains below, sequenced in a study of human T cells and chemical hapten exposure. TCRdb reprocessed the RACE reads via MiXCR and lists one record per CDR3 protein. The table includes about 190,000 distinct CDR3 sequences, approximately 26% detected once. Time point specified: patch test 3, about 24 weeks after DPC sensitization. Specified treatment: therapeutic diphenylcyclopropenone sensitization with weekly scalp DPC. This specimen consisted of whole blood, obtained in connection with sensitization to the hapten diphenylcyclopropenone (DPC). The source is a woman aged 40 to 49 with alopecia areata. Some clones in this sample may be carry-over from other donors' samples.

This clonotype was observed a few times. The chain combines TRBV10-3 with TRBJ2-3; D unclear. The germline V and J ends were trimmed by 5 bases and 2 bases, with 11 bases remaining between them. This CDR3 is 14 amino acids long. Germline V gene lookup returns CDR1 ENHRY and CDR2 SYGVKD. CDR3 region: CAISLKTATDTQYF. DNA of the CDR3: TGTGCCATCAGTCTTAAGACGGCCACAGATACGCAGTATTTT.

The chain is built from TRBV29-1 and TRBJ1-2, with 7 bases identical to TRBD1. The V segment lost 6 bases and the J segment 8 bases; nucleotides outside the gene matches: 3. The germline CDR1 and CDR2 sequences are SQVTM and ANQGSEA. The CDR3 loop spans 10 amino acids. CDR3 bases: TGCAGCGTGGGGACAGAAGGCTACACCTTC. This translates into CSVGTEGYTF.

The rearrangement uses TRBV21-1 and TRBJ2-7; TRBD2, as called in the table, went unchecked against the DNA. TRBV21-1 is reported as a pseudogene. The CDR3 sequence is 15 residues long. The CDR3 sequence: CASSTQREGLDEQYF. The CDR3 bases are TGTGCCAGCAGCACCCAGCGGGAGGGCCTAGACGAGCAGTACTTC.

CDR3 loop: CASRVLGVPEQFF. For the CDR3, the DNA is TGTGCCAGCAGGGTCCTTGGGGTTCCTGAGCAGTTCTTC. The chain uses TRBV2 and TRBJ2-1; no definite D call. V shed 6 bases and J shed 9 bases, with 15 bases lying between them. Germline CDR1 reads SNHLY; CDR2 reads FYNNEI. The CDR3 sequence is 13 residues long.

The chain carries TRBV7-9 and TRBJ2-1; TRBD2 aligns across 8 bases. V was pared by 10 bases and J by 6 bases, with 17 bases of the junction left unmatched. In germline, CDR1 is SEHNR, CDR2 FQNEAQ (reference sequence). The CDR3 spans 16 residues. CDR3 region: CAISSPLGSGTNEQFF. DNA of the CDR3: TGTGCCATCTCAAGCCCCCTGGGTAGCGGGACCAATGAGCAGTTCTTC. Supplemented by reference TRBV7-9 and TRBJ2-1, the full variable domain reads DTGVSQNPRHKITKRGQNVTFRCDPISEHNRLYWYRQTLGQGPEFLTYFQNEAQLEKSRLLSDRFSAERPKGSFSTLEIQRTEQGDSAMYLCAISSPLGSGTNEQFFGPGTRLTVL.

This chain connects TRBV4-2 to TRBJ2-5; TRBD2 matches 8 bases. The CDR3 spans 17 residues. Looked up from germline, CDR1 is LGHNA and CDR2 is YNFKEQ. V lost 4 bases to trimming and J lost 0 bases; unmatched junction nucleotides: 10. The CDR3 region is CASSPGGGRSDQETQYF. The DNA for the CDR3 is TGTGCCAGCAGCCCCGGCGGCGGGAGGAGCGACCAAGAGACCCAGTACTTC.

This rearrangement joins TRBV7-9 to TRBJ2-5; 7 bases fit TRBD1. The germline gives CDR1 SEHNR, CDR2 FQNEAQ (reference sequence). CDR3 length: 12 residues. J was trimmed by 9 bases and V by 6 bases; bases with no gene match: 7. Written as DNA, the CDR3 is TGTGCCAGCAGTCCCGACAGGGAATCCCAGTACTTC. Translating gives CASSPDRESQYF.

The chain links TRBV20-1 to TRBJ2-1; TRBD2 is a possible D gene (6 bases). CDR3 length equals 13 residues. The germline V and J ends were trimmed by 6 bases and 5 bases, with 14 bases remaining between them. Germline V gives CDR1 DFQATT, CDR2 SNEGSKA (reference sequence). CDR3 nucleotide sequence: TGCAGTGCCCCCGGGCGGGGAAACAATGAGCAGTTCTTC. As protein: CSAPGRGNNEQFF.

The CDR3 loop reads CASRGTSGQSTGELFF. The CDR3, as DNA: TGTGCCAGCAGGGGAACTAGCGGGCAAAGCACCGGGGAGCTGTTTTTT. This chain joins TRBV28 and TRBJ2-2; 9 bases are a match to TRBD2. The germline V gene encodes CDR1 MDHEN and CDR2 SYDVKM. The CDR3 has 16 amino acids. The V gene end was trimmed by 6 bases and the J gene end by 4 bases; junction bases not matched to a gene: 9.

This clonotype was counted between two and nine times. V and J are TRBV28 and TRBJ1-1; 11 nucleotides line up with TRBD1. CDR1 is MDHEN, CDR2 SYDVKM, per germline. This CDR3 region has 13 residues. Trimming removed 4 bases from V and 11 bases from J; junction bases left unmatched: 6. In DNA, the CDR3 is TGTGCCAGCAGTTCCGGACAGGGGGCTCTCGCTTTCTTT. Translating it yields CASSSGQGALAFF. The variable domain in full, with the rest retrieved from reference TRBV28 and TRBJ1-1, is DVKVTQSSRYLVKRTGEKVFLECVQDMDHENMFWYRQDPGLGLRLIYFSYDVKMKEKGDIPEGYSVSREKKERFSLILESASTNQTSMYLCASSSGQGALAFFGQGTRLTVV.